In its sample, the clone carrying this T cell receptor (beta chain) was seen a few times. TCRdb passed the 5' RACE reads through MiXCR, listing each CDR3 protein once. This sample has 200,000 to 250,000 distinct CDR3 sequences, with 6% to 9% found just once. The entry originates in a study of identical twins. The germline gives CDR1 SGHAT, CDR2 FQDESV (reference sequence). The junction had 5 bases not matched to a gene; V was cut back by 2 bases and J by 0 bases. The CDR3 consists of 18 residues. The same data also contributed to another study, on yellow fever vaccine responses in identical twins.

Sequencing was carried out using memory (CD45RO+) T cells sorted from blood. The chain combines TRBV11-1 with TRBJ2-6, with 9 bases fitting TRBD2. The receptor comes from a woman aged 18-29 years in good health. The CDR3 DNA reads as TGTGCCAGCAGCTTAACTGCGGGGGGGGTCTCTGGGGCCAACGTCCTGACTTTC. Translating gives CASSLTAGGVSGANVLTF.